This TCR beta chain comes out of a study of blood T cell repertoires in COVID-19 (dated by TCRdb to about 2020). Study-wide context: The collaborator samples originated in the United States, Italy and Spain and spanned the acute and convalescent phases of COVID-19. The material from the prospective study consisted of cDNA or gDNA derived from T cells, B-cell-depleted T cells, or PBMCs. Deeply sampled blood TCRbeta repertoires from subjects exposed to, actively infected with, or recovered from COVID-19 were included in the dataset. The repertoires were made available in a free public database intended to serve as a resource for research on the immune response to SARS-CoV-2. Samples came from the ongoing ImmuneRACE study (first 160 participants) plus 1,254 subjects from 6 global collaborators. Nearly every sample came with metadata listing a de-identified subject ID, COVID-19 status, age in years and sex. HLA class I and class II types, where available, came from metadata supplied by the sample provider rather than from assay-based typing. The paper's findings and limits, for the study overall: Clinical and demographic metadata were provided uncurated, with the amount varying by source and participant.

TCRbeta CDR3 regions were amplified from genomic DNA by means of the immunoSEQ Assay, a bias-controlled multiplex PCR. In the source study's methods: Within the assay, amplification of reference gene primers was used to estimate how many nucleated cells each sample contained. To quantify the absolute abundance of each unique TCRbeta CDR3 rearrangement, sequence reads were collapsed and filtered. Productive Simpson clonality was computed per sample as the square root of Simpson's diversity index over productive rearrangements. TCRdb stores this immuneACCESS table with in-frame sequences only. Part of the clones is absent; in the studies checked, under half of the shortfall reflects unresolved V genes, and no reason is known for the rest. The D gene and trimming were derived from the DNA, and the V and J assignments and clone size from that table. This sample holds about half a million clones; 70% to 90% were observed only once. The ten most abundant clones make up approximately 2.9% of the sample.

Each collaborating institution followed its own protocols to collect whole blood in K2EDTA tubes. For TCRbeta analysis, collaborator samples were shipped as frozen whole blood, as isolated PBMCs, or as DNA extracted from either sample type. A word on this clone: Its recognized antigen is unknown. No base quality values were provided; no much bigger clone lies one nucleotide off.

V loses 2 bases of germline sequence and J loses 5 bases, and the interval between the two ends is 7 bases. The CDR3 measures 13 amino acids from cysteine to phenylalanine. The kept DNA is CDR3 alone, 39 bases in frame from the first base. From the germline V gene, CDR1 is SGHVS and CDR2 is FQNEAQ. This TCR came from a human donor in a cohort sampled during active COVID-19. Sequencing was performed on peripheral blood. The V and J genes are TRBV7-8 and TRBJ1-5, and perhaps TRBD1 as D gene, on 5 matching bases. The DNA sequence is as follows: TGTGCCAGCAGCTTATCAGGGCATCAGCCCCAGCATTTT. Translated, it reads CASSLSGHQPQHF.